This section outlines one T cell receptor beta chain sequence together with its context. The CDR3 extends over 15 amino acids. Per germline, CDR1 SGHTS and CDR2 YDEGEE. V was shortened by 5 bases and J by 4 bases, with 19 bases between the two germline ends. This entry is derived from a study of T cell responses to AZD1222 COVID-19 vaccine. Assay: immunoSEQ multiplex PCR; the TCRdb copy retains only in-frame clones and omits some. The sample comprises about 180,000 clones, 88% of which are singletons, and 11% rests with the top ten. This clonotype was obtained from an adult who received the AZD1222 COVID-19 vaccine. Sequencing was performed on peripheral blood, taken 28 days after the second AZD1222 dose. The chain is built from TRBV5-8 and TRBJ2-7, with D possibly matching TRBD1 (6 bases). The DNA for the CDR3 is TGTGCCAGCAGTATTTCCCTTGGGGGCCAATACGAGCAGTACTTC. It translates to CASSISLGGQYEQYF.